These 13 T cell receptor beta chains originate from one sample sequenced in a study of blood T cell repertoires in COVID-19. Some clones are missing from TCRdb's copy, which holds only in-frame ones; the method was immunoSEQ multiplex PCR. The sample contains nearly 90,000 clones, about two thirds of which appear only once. Sequenced input: peripheral blood. The receptor source for this set is a woman of 80 years or more with acute or convalescent COVID-19.

CDR3 loop: CASSSPWDSPYEQYF. The CDR3, as DNA: TGTGCCAGCAGTTCCCCGTGGGACAGCCCCTACGAGCAGTACTTC. The chain has TRBV28 and TRBJ2-7; TRBD1 matches at 7 bases. Germline CDR1 is MDHEN and CDR2 is SYDVKM. The CDR3 totals 15 residues. Trimming at V came to 4 bases and at J to 2 bases, leaving 8 bases not matched to a gene.

The gene calls are TRBV3-1 (or the pseudogene TRBV3-2) and TRBJ1-1, with 7 positions matching TRBD1. The CDR3 length is 12 residues. Trimming took 5 bases from V and 6 from J; bases not matched to a gene: 3. CDR1 is LGHDT, CDR2 YNNKEL, per germline (reference sequence). The CDR3 bases are TGTGCCAGCAGCGGGGACAGCTCTGAAGCTTTCTTT. This gives the protein CASSGDSSEAFF.

This chain links TRBV5-5 with TRBJ1-2; possibly TRBD1 for D (6 bases). The germline gives CDR1 SGHKS, CDR2 YYEKEE (reference sequence). V gave up 4 bases and J gave up 8 bases, with 15 bases separating them. The CDR3 spans 13 residues. As DNA, the CDR3 is TGTGCCAGCAGCCCGGGGGGCCAGGGCGGCTACACCTTC. Encoded protein: CASSPGGQGGYTF.

The chain has TRBV5-5 and TRBJ2-1; 9 bases agree with TRBD1. CDR3 size: 15 residues. CDR1 is SGHKS and CDR2 is YYEKEE in the germline V gene (reference sequence). V lost 7 bases, J lost 4 bases, and 9 bases stayed unmatched. The CDR3 DNA reads TGTGCCAGCCTCGAGTGGACAGGGGTTTACAATGAGCAGTTCTTC. It encodes CASLEWTGVYNEQFF.

The chain couples TRBV2 to TRBJ1-4, with D tentatively TRBD1 (6 bases). This CDR3 spans 15 amino acids. Germline CDR1 reads SNHLY; CDR2 reads FYNNEI. V dropped 3 bases and J dropped 7 bases, with 15 bases sitting between them. The CDR3 DNA reads TGTGCCAGCAGTGATCCGGGACAAAGGAGTGAAAAACTGTTTTTT. Translating gives CASSDPGQRSEKLFF.

The chain uses TRBV4-3 and TRBJ1-6; no clear D gene. The CDR3 consists of 15 residues. Germline V CDR1 and CDR2: LGHNA, YSLEER. Trimming left V 1 base short and J 8 bases short, with 12 bases between. The CDR3 DNA reads TGCGCCAGCAGCCAAGGGGTAACCGGGGATTCACCCCTCCACTTT. This encodes CASSQGVTGDSPLHF.

The rearrangement uses TRBV13 and TRBJ1-6, with 10 bases matching TRBD1. Germline CDR1 PRHDT, CDR2 FYEKMQ (reference sequence). The junction had 4 bases not matched to a gene; V was cut back by 5 bases and J by 9 bases. The CDR3 extends over 14 amino acids. In DNA form, the CDR3 reads TGTGCCAGCAGCCGGGGACAGGGGTTTTCACCCCTCCACTTT. Translating it yields CASSRGQGFSPLHF.

This sequence joins TRBV6-6 and TRBJ1-2, with TRBD1 identical over 9 bases. Germline V gives CDR1 MNHNY, CDR2 SVGAGI (reference sequence). The length of the CDR3 is 13 residues. The trim removed 2 bases at V and 6 bases at J, leaving 1 base unmatched. CDR3 protein: CASSYRDRDGYTF. CDR3 coding DNA: TGTGCCAGCAGTTACCGGGACAGGGATGGCTACACCTTC.

This clone was seen more than once but under ten times. The genes are TRBV2 and TRBJ2-2; 9 bases are shared with TRBD1. Trimming removed 8 bases from V and 6 bases from J; junction bases left unmatched: 10. CDR1 SNHLY and CDR2 FYNNEI come from the germline V gene. The CDR3 consists of 15 residues. In DNA, the CDR3 is TGTGCCAGCTCGACCGGGACAGGGATGGCCGGGGAGCTGTTTTTT. Encoded protein: CASSTGTGMAGELFF.

The rearrangement uses TRBV4-2 and TRBJ2-3; 13 bases align to TRBD2. Germline lookup yields CDR1 LGHNA and CDR2 YNFKEQ. Germline trimming cut 2 bases from V and 5 bases from J; bases unmatched to any gene: 4. CDR3 size: 16 residues. The CDR3 nucleotides are TGTGCCAGCAGCCAAACTAGCGGGGGGGCAATAGATACGCAGTATTTT. This translates into CASSQTSGGAIDTQYF.

The chain links TRBV24-1 to TRBJ2-3, with 8 bases lining up with TRBD1. CDR3 length equals 15 residues. V lost 2 bases, J lost 5 bases, and 5 bases stayed unmatched. From germline, CDR1 is KGHDR and CDR2 SFDVKD. The CDR3 sequence is CATSDSDRGRDTQYF. DNA for the CDR3: TGTGCCACCAGTGATTCTGACAGGGGAAGAGATACGCAGTATTTT.

The chain combines TRBV13 with TRBJ2-3, with D perhaps matching TRBD2 (5 bases). The CDR3 totals 16 residues. The germline V gene encodes CDR1 PRHDT and CDR2 FYEKMQ (reference sequence). Trimming left V 3 bases short and J 1 base short, with 14 bases between. CDR3 protein: CASSFGSDYGTDTQYF. CDR3 nucleotide sequence: TGTGCCAGCAGCTTTGGCAGTGACTATGGCACAGATACGCAGTATTTT. The full variable domain, with the rest looked up from reference TRBV13 and TRBJ2-3, is AAGVIQSPRHLIKEKRETATLKCYPIPRHDTVYWYQQGPGQDPQFLISFYEKMQSDKGSIPDRFSAQQFSDYHSELNMSSLELGDSALYFCASSFGSDYGTDTQYFGPGTRLTVL.

This clone came up a few times. This chain joins TRBV10-3 and TRBJ1-2, with 7 bases lining up with TRBD1. The CDR3 sequence is 15 residues long. V was clipped by 2 bases and J by 1 base; unmatched bases: 4. From germline, CDR1 is ENHRY and CDR2 SYGVKD. CDR3 nucleotide sequence: TGTGCCATCAGTGAGGTAGGGGGCCTTAACTATGGCTACACCTTC. Translating it yields CAISEVGGLNYGYTF.